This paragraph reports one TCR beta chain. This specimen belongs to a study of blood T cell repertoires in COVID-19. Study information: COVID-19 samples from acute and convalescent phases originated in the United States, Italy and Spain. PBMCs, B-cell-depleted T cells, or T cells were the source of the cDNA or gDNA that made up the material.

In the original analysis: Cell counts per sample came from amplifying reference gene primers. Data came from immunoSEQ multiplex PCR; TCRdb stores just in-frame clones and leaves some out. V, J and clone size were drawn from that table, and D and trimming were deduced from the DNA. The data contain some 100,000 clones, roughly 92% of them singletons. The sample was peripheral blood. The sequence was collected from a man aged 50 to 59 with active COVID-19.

CDR3 region: CASSRRPTSREQYV. CDR3 DNA sequence: TGTGCCAGCAGCCGACGGCCGACCTCTAGGGAGCAGTACGTC. The chain is built from TRBV6-5 and TRBJ2-7, with D hard to call. Germline V lookup: CDR1 MNHEY, CDR2 SVGAGI. This CDR3 has 14 amino acids. The V end was cut by 6 bases, the J end by 7 bases, with 19 bases between.